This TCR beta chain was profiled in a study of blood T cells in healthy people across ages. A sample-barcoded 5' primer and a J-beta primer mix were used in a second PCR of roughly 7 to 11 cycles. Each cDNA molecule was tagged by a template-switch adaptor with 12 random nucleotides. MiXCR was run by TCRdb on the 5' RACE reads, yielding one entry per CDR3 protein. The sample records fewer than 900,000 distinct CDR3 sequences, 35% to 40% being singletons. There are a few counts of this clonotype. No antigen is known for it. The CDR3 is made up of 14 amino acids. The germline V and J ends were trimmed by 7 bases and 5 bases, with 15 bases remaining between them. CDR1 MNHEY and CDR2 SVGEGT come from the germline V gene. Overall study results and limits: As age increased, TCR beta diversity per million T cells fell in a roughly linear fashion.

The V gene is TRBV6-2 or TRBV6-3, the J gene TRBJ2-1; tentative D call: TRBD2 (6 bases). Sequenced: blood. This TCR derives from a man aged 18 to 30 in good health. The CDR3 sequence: CASIKEGAHNEQFF. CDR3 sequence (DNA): TGTGCCAGCATTAAGGAGGGAGCCCACAATGAGCAGTTCTTC.